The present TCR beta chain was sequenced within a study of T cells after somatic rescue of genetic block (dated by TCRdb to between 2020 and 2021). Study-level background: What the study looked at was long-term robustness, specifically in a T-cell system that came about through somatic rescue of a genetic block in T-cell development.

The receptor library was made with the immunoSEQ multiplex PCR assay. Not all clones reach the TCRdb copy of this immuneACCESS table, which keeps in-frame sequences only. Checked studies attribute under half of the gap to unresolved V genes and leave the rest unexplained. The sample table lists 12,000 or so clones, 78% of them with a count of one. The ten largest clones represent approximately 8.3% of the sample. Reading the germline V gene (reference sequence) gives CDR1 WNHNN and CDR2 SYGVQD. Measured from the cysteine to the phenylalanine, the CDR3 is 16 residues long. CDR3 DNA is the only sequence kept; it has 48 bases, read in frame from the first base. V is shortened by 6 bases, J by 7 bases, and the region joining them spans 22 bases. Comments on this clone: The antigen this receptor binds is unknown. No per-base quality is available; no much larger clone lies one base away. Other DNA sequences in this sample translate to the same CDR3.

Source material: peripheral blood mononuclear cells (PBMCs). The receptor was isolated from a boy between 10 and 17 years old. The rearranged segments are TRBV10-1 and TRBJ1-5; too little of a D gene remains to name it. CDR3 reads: CASRNGAQEVGQPQHF. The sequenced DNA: TGCGCCAGCAGAAATGGCGCCCAGGAGGTGGGACAGCCCCAGCATTTT.